These T cell receptor beta chains were read from a single sample in a study of T cell responses to AZD1222 COVID-19 vaccine. The repertoire was sequenced with immunoSEQ multiplex PCR; TCRdb's copy has only in-frame clones and lacks some. The sample consists of over 200,000 clones, 90% to 95% of them appearing once. The specimen was peripheral blood, collected 28 days after the second dose of the MenACWY control vaccine. These receptors were collected from an adult who received the MenACWY meningococcal vaccine as a control. The CDR3 runs from the conserved cysteine through the conserved F or W. D genes are given only for firm matches. Size values are once, few and many counts, or a class for expanded clones, and some rows have none.

j_call: TRBJ1-1; v_call: TRBV2; clone_size: .; d_call: TRBD1; cdr3_nt: TGTGCCAGCGGAGGACAGGAGAACACTGAAGCTTTCTTT; cdr3_aa: CASGGQENTEAFF
j_call: TRBJ2-1; v_call: TRBV11-3; clone_size: .; d_call: TRBD2; cdr3_nt: TGTGCCAGCAGCTCGGGACTAGACTACAATGAGCAGTTCTTC; cdr3_aa: CASSSGLDYNEQFF
j_call: TRBJ2-7; v_call: TRBV28; clone_size: .; d_call: .; cdr3_nt: TGTGCCAGCAGTTTAAGAGACGCCGCCTACGAGCAGTACTTC; cdr3_aa: CASSLRDAAYEQYF
j_call: TRBJ2-7; v_call: TRBV19; clone_size: .; d_call: .; cdr3_nt: TGTGCCAGTAGTATAGTACCCCTCGAGCCCTACGAGCAGTACTTC; cdr3_aa: CASSIVPLEPYEQYF
j_call: TRBJ2-1; v_call: TRBV5-4; clone_size: .; d_call: .; cdr3_nt: TGTGCCAGCAGCTTGTCATCAAGGGCGATGAATGAGCAGTTCTTC; cdr3_aa: CASSLSSRAMNEQFF
j_call: TRBJ2-5; v_call: TRBV5-4; clone_size: .; d_call: .; cdr3_nt: TGTGCCAGCTCGGGGGACATATTGGAGACCCAGTACTTC; cdr3_aa: CASSGDILETQYF
j_call: TRBJ2-7; v_call: TRBV29-1; clone_size: .; d_call: TRBD2; cdr3_nt: TGCAGCGTTGAAGCCCCCGGCGGGCTAGCGGGAACGTACGAGCAGTACTTC; cdr3_aa: CSVEAPGGLAGTYEQYF
j_call: TRBJ2-2; v_call: TRBV5-6; clone_size: .; d_call: .; cdr3_nt: TGTGCCAGCAGCTTGACAGGGAGAACGACCGGGGAGCTGTTTTTT; cdr3_aa: CASSLTGRTTGELFF
j_call: TRBJ2-3; v_call: TRBV7-2; clone_size: .; d_call: .; cdr3_nt: TGTGCCAGCAGCTTAGGGTCGGGGAGCACAGATACGCAGTATTTT; cdr3_aa: CASSLGSGSTDTQYF
j_call: TRBJ2-4; v_call: TRBV7-9; clone_size: .; d_call: .; cdr3_nt: TGTGCCAGCAGCTCACAGACACCGGCCAAAAACATTCAGTACTTC; cdr3_aa: CASSSQTPAKNIQYF
j_call: TRBJ2-3; v_call: TRBV7-3; clone_size: once; d_call: TRBD2; cdr3_nt: TGTGCCAGCAGCCCCGCTAGCGGGAGTGCAGATACGCAGTATTTT; cdr3_aa: CASSPASGSADTQYF
j_call: TRBJ2-7; v_call: TRBV27; clone_size: .; d_call: .; cdr3_nt: TGTGCCAGCAGTTTAGGTCCAGGGTACGAGCAGTACTTC; cdr3_aa: CASSLGPGYEQYF
j_call: TRBJ1-6; v_call: TRBV3-1/TRBV3-2; clone_size: once; d_call: .; cdr3_nt: TGTGCCAGCAGCCAAGGACAAGATAATTCACCCCTCCACTTT; cdr3_aa: CASSQGQDNSPLHF
j_call: TRBJ2-1; v_call: TRBV21-1; clone_size: .; d_call: .; cdr3_nt: TGTGCCAGCAGCATGTCGGGGGTCTTCTACAATGAGCAGTTCTTC; cdr3_aa: CASSMSGVFYNEQFF